The sequence of this T cell receptor beta chain was determined in a study of shared clonotypes between healthy human individuals. Study information: CD4 naive cells filled three plates per donor, CD4 memory three, CD8 naive two and CD8 memory one.

Study-wide points: Unshared clonotypes carried lower generation probabilities than those common to all four donors.

As to this clone: The target antigen is unknown.

Generated by immunoSEQ multiplex PCR, the TCRdb table keeps only in-frame clones and is missing some. The repertoire has fewer than 1.6 million clones, approximately 98.5% of them found once; the top ten carry roughly 0.35%. Nashville, Tennessee was home to all donors, who were Caucasian adults. CDR1 and CDR2 (germline): SGHDN, FVKESK. The CDR3 totals 20 residues. V was clipped by 0 bases and J by 1 base, with 22 bases between them. This TCR was recovered from a young man in good health. The sample taken for sequencing was naive CD4+ T cells sorted from blood. Subset of the sample: CD45RA+ positively selected. The chain combines TRBV14 with TRBJ1-3; maybe TRBD1 (6 bases). This chain's CDR3 is CASSQDIAGTRGVSGNTIYF. In DNA, the CDR3 is TGTGCCAGCAGCCAAGATATAGCGGGGACCAGGGGAGTATCTGGAAACACCATATATTTT.